The rows below give T cell receptor beta chains drawn from one sample of a study of CD8 T cells in ankylosing spondylitis. In TCRdb, the 5' RACE reads were re-called with MiXCR into one record per CDR3 protein. The table has about 500,000 distinct CDR3 sequences, roughly 13% seen once; the top ten hold 6.8%. Sequencing was done on a sample of blood, either unsorted or a sorted T cell fraction (not recorded which). The receptors were gathered from a male donor with ankylosing spondylitis. Both conserved end residues are part of each CDR3. Fields, in order: V gene, CDR3 protein.

V gene: TRBV9; CDR3 protein: CASSPRGGHAEAFF
V gene: TRBV7-6; CDR3 protein: CASTPGGYHNEQFF
V gene: TRBV12-3/TRBV12-4; CDR3 protein: CASSFNQPQHF
V gene: TRBV7-9; CDR3 protein: CASSVPGQGLVGELFF
V gene: TRBV20-1; CDR3 protein: CSATFRPGLRDEQFF
V gene: TRBV3-1; CDR3 protein: CASSQGRANYGYTF
V gene: TRBV6-5; CDR3 protein: CASSSPDYGYTF
V gene: TRBV12-3/TRBV12-4; CDR3 protein: CASSFGQAEKLFF
V gene: TRBV10-2; CDR3 protein: CASSNDRGAYGYTF
V gene: TRBV3-1; CDR3 protein: CASSPLRGRVNTEAFF
V gene: TRBV28; CDR3 protein: CASSLRLAKNIQYF
V gene: TRBV11-2; CDR3 protein: CASSTRRGSGELFF
V gene: TRBV15; CDR3 protein: CATSRDPGGGNEQFF
V gene: TRBV20-1; CDR3 protein: CSASPGYEQYF
V gene: TRBV7-6; CDR3 protein: CASGLAGDTQYF
V gene: TRBV4-1; CDR3 protein: CASSQPTSGSAEQFF
V gene: TRBV5-1; CDR3 protein: CASSLMGHGTEAFF
V gene: TRBV3-1; CDR3 protein: CASSRAHTDEQYF
V gene: TRBV4-1; CDR3 protein: CASSFSFEGLAGGSEQFF
V gene: TRBV7-9; CDR3 protein: CASSPRQGTNSGNTIYF
V gene: TRBV29-1; CDR3 protein: CSVGGSNYGYTF
V gene: TRBV12-3/TRBV12-4; CDR3 protein: CASKPGLATYEQYF
V gene: TRBV24-1; CDR3 protein: CATSDSRQGRSGELFF
V gene: TRBV12-3/TRBV12-4; CDR3 protein: CASSLASGVGLGTQYF
V gene: TRBV2; CDR3 protein: CASNIQERTEAFF
V gene: TRBV5-1; CDR3 protein: CASSLGSWNYEQYF
V gene: TRBV5-1; CDR3 protein: CASRRDDNNEQFF
V gene: TRBV29-1; CDR3 protein: CSVGEGSSPLHF
V gene: TRBV5-1; CDR3 protein: CASRRMTGANSGANVLTF
V gene: TRBV11-2; CDR3 protein: CASSSSGGRTDTQYF
V gene: TRBV20-1; CDR3 protein: CSASSAVGETQYF
V gene: TRBV5-1; CDR3 protein: CASSLAGHFNTEAFF
V gene: TRBV7-7; CDR3 protein: CASSFKREREEETQYF
V gene: TRBV9; CDR3 protein: CASSVAGQSYEQYF
V gene: TRBV5-6; CDR3 protein: CASRAGTGYYNEQFF
V gene: TRBV20-1; CDR3 protein: CSAVGGDLQETQYF
V gene: TRBV20-1; CDR3 protein: CSARSPGLAGGHTDTQYF
V gene: TRBV12-3/TRBV12-4; CDR3 protein: CASTLNTEAFF
V gene: TRBV20-1; CDR3 protein: CSASEAYNSPLHF
V gene: TRBV7-8; CDR3 protein: CASSLVTSGNTDTQYF
V gene: TRBV5-1; CDR3 protein: CASGGFGELFF
V gene: TRBV29-1; CDR3 protein: CSARDRAPSYEQYF
V gene: TRBV20-1; CDR3 protein: CSAPLEVATDTQYF
V gene: TRBV7-9; CDR3 protein: CASSLGWDRSYEQYF
V gene: TRBV14; CDR3 protein: CASSQAGRRGYTF
V gene: TRBV6-1; CDR3 protein: CASSESRLGGELFF
V gene: TRBV7-2; CDR3 protein: CASSLQAVDNEQFF
V gene: TRBV7-6; CDR3 protein: CASSSELAGTNNNEQFF
V gene: TRBV12-3/TRBV12-4; CDR3 protein: CASSSGYYEQFF
V gene: TRBV5-1; CDR3 protein: CASSLNKFAQGSGNTIYF
V gene: TRBV14; CDR3 protein: CASSHEGLAVGETQYF
V gene: TRBV9; CDR3 protein: CASSPRTGHAIRKETQYF
V gene: TRBV5-1; CDR3 protein: CASSATLSGELFF
V gene: TRBV5-6; CDR3 protein: CASSFRQGHVYGYTF